This TCR beta chain was sequenced for a study of identical twins. Notes on the study in general: Insertions ran lower in abundant cord blood beta clonotypes, though not in memory repertoires. These conclusions were based on statistical analysis (cross-sectional, not following the same donors). Excess low generation probability was seen in twin-shared out-of-frame alpha sequences.

This clonotype was picked up a small number of times. Its antigen remains unknown. TCRdb reprocessed the 5' RACE reads via MiXCR and lists one record per CDR3 protein. The sample lists more than 200,000 distinct CDR3 sequences, around a tenth seen once, with 5% to 5.5% in the top ten. The V and J ends lost 5 bases and 5 bases, in that order; junction bases with no gene match: 9. The CDR3 length is 15 residues. Germline lookup yields CDR1 MDHEN and CDR2 SYDVKM. This clonotype originated in a woman aged 18-29 years in good health. The material sequenced was memory (CD45RO+) T cells sorted from blood. This chain joins TRBV28 and TRBJ2-7; 10 bases agree with TRBD2. The CDR3 loop is CASSPLSGGANEQYF. The CDR3 bases are TGTGCCAGCAGTCCTCTCAGCGGGGGGGCCAACGAGCAGTACTTC.